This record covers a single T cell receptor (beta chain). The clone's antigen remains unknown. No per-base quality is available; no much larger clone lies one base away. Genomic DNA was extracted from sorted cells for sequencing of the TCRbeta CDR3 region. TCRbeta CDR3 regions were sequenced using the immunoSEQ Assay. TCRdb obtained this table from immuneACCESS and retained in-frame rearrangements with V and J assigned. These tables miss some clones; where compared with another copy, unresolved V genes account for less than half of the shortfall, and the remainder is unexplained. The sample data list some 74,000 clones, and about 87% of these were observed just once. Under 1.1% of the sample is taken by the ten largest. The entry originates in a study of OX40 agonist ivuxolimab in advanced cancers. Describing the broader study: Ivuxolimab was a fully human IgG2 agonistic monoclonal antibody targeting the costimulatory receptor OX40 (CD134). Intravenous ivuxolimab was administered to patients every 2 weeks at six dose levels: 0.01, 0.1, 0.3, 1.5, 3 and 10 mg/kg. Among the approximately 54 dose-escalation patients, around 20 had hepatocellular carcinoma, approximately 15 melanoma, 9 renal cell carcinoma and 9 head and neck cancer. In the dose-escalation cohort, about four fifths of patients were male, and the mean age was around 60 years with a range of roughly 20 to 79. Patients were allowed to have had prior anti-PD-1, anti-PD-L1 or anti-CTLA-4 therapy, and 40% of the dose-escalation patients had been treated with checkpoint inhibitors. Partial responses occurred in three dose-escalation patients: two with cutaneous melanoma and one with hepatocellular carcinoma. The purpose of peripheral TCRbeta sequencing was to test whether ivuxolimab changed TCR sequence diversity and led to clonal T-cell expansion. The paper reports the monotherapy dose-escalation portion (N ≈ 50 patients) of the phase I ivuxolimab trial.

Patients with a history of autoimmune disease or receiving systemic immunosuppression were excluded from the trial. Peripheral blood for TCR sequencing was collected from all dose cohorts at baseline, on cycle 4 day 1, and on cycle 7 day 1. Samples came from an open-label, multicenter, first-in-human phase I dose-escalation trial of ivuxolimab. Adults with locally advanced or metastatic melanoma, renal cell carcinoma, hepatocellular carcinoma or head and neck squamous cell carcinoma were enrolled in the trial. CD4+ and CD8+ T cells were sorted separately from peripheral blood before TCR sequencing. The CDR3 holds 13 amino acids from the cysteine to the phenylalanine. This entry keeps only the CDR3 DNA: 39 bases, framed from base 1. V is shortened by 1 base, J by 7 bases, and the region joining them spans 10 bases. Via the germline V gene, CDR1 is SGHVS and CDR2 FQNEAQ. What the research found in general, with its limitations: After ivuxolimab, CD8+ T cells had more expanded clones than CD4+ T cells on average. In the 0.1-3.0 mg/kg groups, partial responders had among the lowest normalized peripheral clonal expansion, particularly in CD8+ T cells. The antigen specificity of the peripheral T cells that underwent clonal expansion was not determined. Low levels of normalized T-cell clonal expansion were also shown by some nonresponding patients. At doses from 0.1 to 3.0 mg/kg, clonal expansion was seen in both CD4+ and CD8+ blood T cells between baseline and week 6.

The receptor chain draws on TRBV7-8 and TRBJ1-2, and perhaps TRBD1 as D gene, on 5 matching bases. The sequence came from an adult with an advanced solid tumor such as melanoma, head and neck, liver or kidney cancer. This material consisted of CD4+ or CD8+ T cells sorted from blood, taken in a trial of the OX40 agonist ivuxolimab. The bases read TGTGCCAGCAGCTTAGACAGACAGACTGGCTACACCTTC. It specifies CASSLDRQTGYTF. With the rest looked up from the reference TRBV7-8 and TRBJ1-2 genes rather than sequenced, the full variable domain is GAGVSQSPRYKVAKRGQDVALRCDPISGHVSLFWYQQALGQGPEFLTYFQNEAQLDKSGLPSDRFFAERPEGSVSTLKIQRTQQEDSAVYLCASSLDRQTGYTFGSGTRLTVV.